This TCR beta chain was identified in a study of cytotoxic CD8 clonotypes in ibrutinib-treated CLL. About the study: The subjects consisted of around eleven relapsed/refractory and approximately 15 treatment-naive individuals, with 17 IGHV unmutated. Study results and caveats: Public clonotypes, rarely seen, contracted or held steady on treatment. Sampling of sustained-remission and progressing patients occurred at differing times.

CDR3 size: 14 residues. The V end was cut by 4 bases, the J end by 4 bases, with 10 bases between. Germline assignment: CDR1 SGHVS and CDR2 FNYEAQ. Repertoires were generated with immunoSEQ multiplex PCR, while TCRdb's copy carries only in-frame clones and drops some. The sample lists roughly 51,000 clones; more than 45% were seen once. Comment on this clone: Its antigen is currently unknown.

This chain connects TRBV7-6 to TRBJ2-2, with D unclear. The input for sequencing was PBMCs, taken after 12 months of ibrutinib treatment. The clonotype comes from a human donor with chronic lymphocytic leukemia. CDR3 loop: CASSYHDTTGELFF. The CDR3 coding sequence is TGTGCCAGCAGCTATCATGACACCACCGGGGAGCTGTTTTTT.